One sample yielded the 29 T cell receptor beta chains listed below, sequenced in a study of early T cells in non-severe SARS-CoV-2 infection. TCRdb ran MiXCR on the 5' RACE reads and lists one entry per CDR3 protein. The table includes roughly 48,000 distinct CDR3 sequences, 5.5% to 6.5% detected once. Sequenced: whole blood. The receptors shown here come from an adult who was a healthcare worker with PCR-confirmed SARS-CoV-2 infection or an uninfected control (not recorded which).

The sample holds many counts of this clonotype. This chain uses TRBV5-1 with TRBJ1-3; no reliable D call. CDR1 and CDR2 (germline): SGHRS, YFSETQ. This CDR3 has 15 residues. V was shortened by 2 bases and J by 3 bases, with 12 bases between the two germline ends. CDR3 in DNA: TGCGCCAGCAGCTTACCCAAGACGGATGGAAACACCATATATTTT. Residues: CASSLPKTDGNTIYF.

There are many counts of this clonotype. The rearrangement joins TRBV19 to TRBJ1-2; 10 nucleotides match TRBD1. Unmatched junction bases numbered 5, after V lost 6 bases and J lost 7 bases. The CDR3 loop spans 13 amino acids. Per germline, CDR1 LNHDA and CDR2 SQIVND (reference sequence). CDR3 nucleotides: TGTGCCAGTAGCGACAGGGGGCGCAGTGGCTACACCTTC. This gives the protein CASSDRGRSGYTF. Complete variable domain (other parts from reference TRBV19 and TRBJ1-2): DGGITQSPKYLFRKEGQNVTLSCEQNLNHDAMYWYRQDPGQGLRLIYYSQIVNDFQKGDIAEGYSVSREKKESFPLTVTSAQKNPTAFYLCASSDRGRSGYTFGSGTRLTVV.

This clonotype has more than one count but fewer than ten. This sequence joins TRBV5-1 and TRBJ2-7; D is perhaps TRBD1 (5 bases). V lost 4 bases and J 2 bases, leaving 10 bases between the germline ends. The germline V gene encodes CDR1 SGHRS and CDR2 YFSETQ. This CDR3 contains 13 residues. The CDR3 coding sequence is TGCGCCAGCAGCCCAGGGTCCCCCTACGAGCAGTACTTC. Protein sequence: CASSPGSPYEQYF. The complete variable domain, with remaining parts taken from reference TRBV5-1 and TRBJ2-7, reads KAGVTQTPRYLIKTRGQQVTLSCSPISGHRSVSWYQQTPGQGLQFLFEYFSETQRNKGNFPGRFSGRQFSNSRSEMNVSTLELGDSALYLCASSPGSPYEQYFGPGTRLTVT.

This clonotype was counted between two and nine times. The rearrangement links TRBV2 to TRBJ1-4, with 10 bases that match TRBD1. CDR3 length: 15 amino acids. V lost 3 bases and J lost 6; bases outside the gene matches: 4. Germline-derived CDR1 and CDR2 are SNHLY and FYNNEI. CDR3 nucleotide sequence: TGTGCCAGCAGTGACCCCGGGACAGGGGATGAAAAACTGTTTTTT. Amino acids: CASSDPGTGDEKLFF. The entire variable domain, with the rest obtained from reference TRBV2 and TRBJ1-4, is as follows: EPEVTQTPSHQVTQMGQEVILRCVPISNHLYFYWYRQILGQKVEFLVSFYNNEISEKSEIFDDQFSVERPDGSNFTLKIRSTKLEDSAMYFCASSDPGTGDEKLFFGSGTQLSVL.

This clonotype was recorded many times. The chain has TRBV19 and TRBJ1-2, with D maybe TRBD1 (5 bases). The V gene's germline CDR1 is LNHDA and CDR2 SQIVND (reference sequence). CDR3 size: 15 residues. The germline V and J ends were trimmed by 5 bases and 7 bases, with 20 bases remaining between them. The chain's CDR3 is CASSRRSQQGSGYTF. In DNA form, the CDR3 reads TGTGCCAGTAGTCGACGGAGCCAGCAGGGTTCTGGCTACACCTTC.

This clonotype was seen repeatedly, ten times or more. The chain recombines TRBV5-4 with TRBJ1-1, with 8 bases identical to TRBD1. This CDR3 is 14 amino acids long. V lost 4 bases and J lost 5; bases outside the gene matches: 7. CDR1 is SGHNT, CDR2 YYREEE, per germline (reference sequence). The CDR3 protein is CASSARQGRTEAFF. DNA for the CDR3: TGTGCCAGCAGCGCCAGACAGGGGAGGACTGAAGCTTTCTTT.

In this sample, this clonotype turned up many times. The rearrangement joins TRBV9 to TRBJ1-1, with a tentative D call TRBD1 (5 bases). Trimming pared 2 bases from V and 3 bases from J, leaving 14 bases between. Per the germline V gene, CDR1 is SGDLS and CDR2 is YYNGEE. This CDR3 contains 15 residues. In DNA form, the CDR3 reads TGTGCCAGCAGCGTGGGATGGGGGAGTGACACTGAAGCTTTCTTT. Protein: CASSVGWGSDTEAFF.

This clonotype was recorded many times. This chain connects TRBV6-5 to TRBJ1-2, with 7 bases fitting TRBD1. CDR3 length equals 14 residues. The ends lost 2 bases at V and 4 bases at J; junction bases unmatched: 4. Germline V gene sequence: CDR1 MNHEY, CDR2 SVGAGI. The CDR3 bases are TGTGCCAGCAGTTACGACAGGGCGAGCTATGGCTACACCTTC. Translated: CASSYDRASYGYTF.

This clonotype was detected ten times or more. This sequence joins TRBV20-1 and TRBJ2-7, with TRBD1 matching 7 bases. The germline V gene has CDR1 DFQATT and CDR2 SNEGSKA (reference sequence). V gave up 6 bases and J gave up 0 bases; unmatched junction bases: 14. The CDR3 consists of 16 residues. The CDR3 reads CSASGTANRNSYEQYF. The DNA of the CDR3 is TGCAGTGCGTCCGGGACAGCCAACCGAAACTCCTACGAGCAGTACTTC.

The rearrangement links TRBV27 to TRBJ2-3; D is perhaps TRBD1 (6 bases). CDR3 size: 15 residues. Trimming stripped 3 bases from V and 2 bases from J, with 12 bases between. Germline CDR1 MNHEY, CDR2 SMNVEV (reference sequence). CDR3 amino acids: CASSFQGWVTDTQYF. The CDR3, as DNA: TGTGCCAGCAGTTTTCAGGGGTGGGTCACAGATACGCAGTATTTT.

This clonotype was counted at least ten times. V is TRBV14 and J is TRBJ2-2; TRBD2 matches at 9 bases. V gave up 0 bases and J gave up 1 base; unmatched junction bases: 12. The CDR3 covers 20 residues. CDR1 and CDR2 (germline): SGHDN, FVKESK. CDR3 bases: TGTGCCAGCAGCCAAGAATATAGGTCTAGCGGGACCCGGAACACCGGGGAGCTGTTTTTT. This sequence encodes CASSQEYRSSGTRNTGELFF.

There are many counts of this clonotype. This CDR3 reads CASTLRWRGDEQYF. The CDR3 nucleotides read TGTGCCAGCACCCTTCGTTGGCGGGGAGACGAGCAGTACTTC. The gene calls are TRBV6-2 or TRBV6-3 and TRBJ2-7, with D perhaps TRBD2 (6 bases). This CDR3 spans 14 amino acids. CDR1 MNHEY and CDR2 SVGEGT come from the germline V gene. V lost 7 bases to trimming and J lost 5 bases, with 18 bases between them.

The rearrangement uses TRBV18 and TRBJ1-1; D gene uncertain. This CDR3 region has 15 residues. Germline CDR1 is KGHSH and CDR2 is LQKENI. V was clipped by 3 bases and J by 3 bases, with 14 bases between them. CDR3 sequence reads: CASSPSTRLDTEAFF. The CDR3 DNA reads TGTGCCAGCTCACCTTCGACAAGGTTGGACACTGAAGCTTTCTTT.

This clonotype has just a few counts. The V gene is TRBV5-1, the J gene TRBJ1-1, with D unclear. V lost 4 bases and J lost 1, with 11 bases in between. The CDR3 runs 14 residues. Germline-derived CDR1 and CDR2 are SGHRS and YFSETQ. The CDR3 bases are TGCGCCAGCAGCCCGAGAGCAACGAACACTGAAGCTTTCTTT. Translating gives CASSPRATNTEAFF. Full variable domain (missing parts from reference TRBV5-1 and TRBJ1-1): KAGVTQTPRYLIKTRGQQVTLSCSPISGHRSVSWYQQTPGQGLQFLFEYFSETQRNKGNFPGRFSGRQFSNSRSEMNVSTLELGDSALYLCASSPRATNTEAFFGQGTRLTVV.

This clonotype was seen repeatedly, ten times or more. The chain is built from TRBV4-1 and TRBJ2-3; no reliable D call. Trimming removed 0 bases from V and 0 bases from J, with 10 bases in between. From germline, CDR1 is MGHRA and CDR2 YSYEKL. The CDR3 consists of 16 residues. CDR3 residues: CASSQDGTPSTDTQYF. CDR3 bases: TGCGCCAGCAGCCAAGATGGCACTCCTAGCACAGATACGCAGTATTTT.

This clonotype showed up just once. The chain employs TRBV3-1 and TRBJ2-1, with TRBD1 matching over 11 bases. CDR3 length: 15 amino acids. Losses at the gene ends were 5 bases for V and 8 bases for J; bases not matched to a gene: 8. Per the germline V gene, CDR1 is LGHDT and CDR2 is YNNKEL (reference sequence). The CDR3 sequence is CASSSGQGAVDEQFF. CDR3 in DNA: TGTGCCAGCAGCAGTGGACAGGGGGCCGTGGATGAGCAGTTCTTC.

In this sample, this clonotype turned up many times. V and J are TRBV6-4 and TRBJ2-3; TRBD2 matches 11 bases. This CDR3 has 16 residues. Germline CDR1 and CDR2: MRHNA and SNTAGT. J lost 2 bases, V lost 0 bases, and 1 base had no gene match. The CDR3 sequence is CASSDSSGRATDTQYF. DNA of the CDR3: TGTGCCAGCAGTGACTCTAGCGGGAGGGCCACAGATACGCAGTATTTT.

Ten or more counts support this clonotype. V is TRBV7-9 and J is TRBJ1-2; tentatively, D is TRBD1 (6 bases). Germline V gene sequence: CDR1 SEHNR, CDR2 FQNEAQ (reference sequence). Trimming pared 5 bases from V and 6 bases from J, leaving 13 bases between. CDR3 length equals 13 residues. This chain's CDR3 is CASSRDRPNGYTF. The CDR3 DNA follows: TGTGCCAGCAGCCGTGACAGGCCGAATGGCTACACCTTC.

This clonotype was recorded at least ten times. This rearrangement joins TRBV4-1 to TRBJ1-5; D is unresolved. The length of the CDR3 is 13 residues. Germline V CDR1 and CDR2: MGHRA, YSYEKL. Trimming stripped 0 bases from V and 6 bases from J, with 6 bases between. The CDR3 region has the DNA TGCGCCAGCAGCCAAGAGGGGTTTCAGCCCCAGCATTTT. Translation gives CASSQEGFQPQHF.

This clonotype was found many times. The chain combines TRBV28 with TRBJ2-3; no clear D. The V end lost 2 bases, the J end lost 4 bases, and 13 bases lay between the germline ends. This CDR3 has 15 amino acids. CDR1 is MDHEN, CDR2 SYDVKM, per germline. CDR3 amino acids: CASSLKTPWADTQYF. CDR3 nucleotide sequence: TGTGCCAGCAGTTTAAAGACTCCCTGGGCAGATACGCAGTATTTT.

This clonotype was counted many times. The chain has TRBV28 and TRBJ1-1; D not resolved. Trimming removed 2 bases from V and 1 base from J, with 14 bases in between. This CDR3 is built from 16 residues. Germline V gene sequence: CDR1 MDHEN, CDR2 SYDVKM. The CDR3 loop is CASSLAGRRWNTEAFF. The CDR3 DNA reads as TGTGCCAGCAGTTTAGCTGGGAGGAGGTGGAACACTGAAGCTTTCTTT.

This clonotype was recorded only once. This sequence may be a read error, since a much larger clone differs from it by one base. The V and J genes are TRBV7-2 and TRBJ2-2; D could derive from TRBD1 or TRBD2 (5 bases each). The CDR3 extends over 15 amino acids. CDR1 and CDR2 (germline): SGHTA, FQGNSA. The CDR3 sequence is CASSLARGTAGDLFF. The DNA for the CDR3 is TGTGCCAGCAGCTTAGCGAGGGGCACTGCCGGGGATCTGTTTTTT.

This clonotype was counted between two and nine times. V and J are TRBV24-1 and TRBJ2-5; D uncertain. Germline V gene sequence: CDR1 KGHDR, CDR2 SFDVKD. V was trimmed by 4 bases and J by 0 bases, leaving 8 bases between them. The CDR3 contains 14 residues. CDR3 in amino acids: CATSEGSHQETQYF. The CDR3 coding sequence is TGTGCCACCAGTGAGGGCAGCCACCAAGAGACCCAGTACTTC.

This chain uses TRBV10-3 with TRBJ2-2; unclear D gene. The germline CDR1 and CDR2 sequences are ENHRY and SYGVKD. Trimming stripped 2 bases from V and 5 bases from J, with 12 bases between. The length of the CDR3 is 15 residues. The CDR3 protein is CAISERTPKTGELFF. The CDR3 DNA reads TGTGCCATCAGTGAGAGAACTCCTAAGACCGGGGAGCTGTTTTTT.

V gene TRBV6-5 combines with J gene TRBJ2-2; no firm D call. This CDR3 is built from 12 residues. The germline V and J ends were trimmed by 9 bases and 4 bases, with 9 bases remaining between them. From germline, CDR1 is MNHEY and CDR2 SVGAGI. CDR3 coding DNA: TGTGCCAGTGAATCTACCACCGGGGAGCTGTTTTTT. Protein product: CASESTTGELFF.

This clonotype was counted a few times. A single base separates this from a much larger clone, so it may be a read error. The rearrangement links TRBV7-2 to TRBJ2-7; D gene uncertain. The CDR3 is 16 residues long. V dropped 5 bases and J dropped 3 bases, with 20 bases sitting between them. Germline V gene data show CDR1 as SGHTA and CDR2 as FQGNSA. The DNA for the CDR3 is TGTGCCAGCAGCCTTTATAACAGCCCCTTGATCTACGAGCAGTACTTC. This codes for CASSLYNSPLIYEQYF.

This clonotype has a count of ten or more. The chain joins TRBV29-1 to TRBJ1-1; tentatively, D is TRBD1 (5 bases). Germline V gene lookup returns CDR1 SQVTM and CDR2 ANQGSEA. This CDR3 is 12 amino acids long. Trimming took off 2 bases at V and 4 bases at J, with 8 bases between the two ends. CDR3 DNA sequence: TGCAGCGTTGAATGGGGGAGCACTGAAGCTTTCTTT. This translates into CSVEWGSTEAFF.

This clonotype was picked up many times. This chain joins TRBV4-2 and TRBJ2-3; D is ambiguous. Trimming took 4 bases from V and 2 from J, leaving 16 bases between them. Germline CDR1 LGHNA, CDR2 YNFKEQ. The CDR3 totals 16 residues. The CDR3 DNA is TGTGCCAGCAGCCGAACCTCAGATTTGCCCACAGATACGCAGTATTTT. Translation: CASSRTSDLPTDTQYF.

This clonotype came up many times. The chain has TRBV27 and TRBJ2-1; D unclear. The V end lost 2 bases, the J end lost 2 bases, and 10 bases lay between the germline ends. The CDR3 runs to 15 residues. Germline CDR1 MNHEY, CDR2 SMNVEV (reference sequence). CDR3 sequence: CASSLEDPTYNEQFF. The CDR3, as DNA: TGTGCCAGCAGTTTAGAGGACCCAACCTACAATGAGCAGTTCTTC.